A few counts support the clone carrying this TCR beta chain. The data were taken from a study of blood T cells in healthy people across ages. A J-beta primer mix and a sample-barcoded 5' primer were used in a second PCR of about 7 to 12 cycles. Each TCR beta cDNA got a 12-nucleotide random molecular identifier. At least 2.5 million CDR3-containing paired-end reads were obtained per sample. TCRdb ran MiXCR on the 5' RACE reads and lists one entry per CDR3 protein. The sample gives around 580,000 distinct CDR3 sequences, around half of which show up once; about 26% is in the top ten. The sequenced sample consisted of blood. This sequence was found in a man older than 75 in good health.

Here the CDR3 reads CASSSTGAIGSGEQYF. Here the CDR3 DNA reads TGTGCCAGCAGCTCTACAGGCGCCATTGGGTCGGGCGAGCAGTACTTC. V and J are TRBV13 and TRBJ2-4, with a possible D match to TRBD1 (5 bases). The J call may not be correct, given that the DNA end is closer to TRBJ2-7. Germline V gives CDR1 PRHDT, CDR2 FYEKMQ (reference sequence). The CDR3 is 16 residues long.